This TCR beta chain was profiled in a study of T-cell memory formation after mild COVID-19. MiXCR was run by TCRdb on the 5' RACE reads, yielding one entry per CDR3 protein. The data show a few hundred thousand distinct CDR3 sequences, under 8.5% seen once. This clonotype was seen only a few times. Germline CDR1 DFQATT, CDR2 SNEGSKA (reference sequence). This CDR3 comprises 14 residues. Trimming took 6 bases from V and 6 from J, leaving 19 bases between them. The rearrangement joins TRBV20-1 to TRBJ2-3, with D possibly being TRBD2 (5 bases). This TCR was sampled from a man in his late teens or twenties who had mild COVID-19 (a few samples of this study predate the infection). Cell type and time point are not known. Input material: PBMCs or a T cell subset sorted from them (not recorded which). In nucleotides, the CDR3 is TGCAGTGCAGAGCTAAGAGGGCGTCGGGATACGCAGTATTTT. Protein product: CSAELRGRRDTQYF.